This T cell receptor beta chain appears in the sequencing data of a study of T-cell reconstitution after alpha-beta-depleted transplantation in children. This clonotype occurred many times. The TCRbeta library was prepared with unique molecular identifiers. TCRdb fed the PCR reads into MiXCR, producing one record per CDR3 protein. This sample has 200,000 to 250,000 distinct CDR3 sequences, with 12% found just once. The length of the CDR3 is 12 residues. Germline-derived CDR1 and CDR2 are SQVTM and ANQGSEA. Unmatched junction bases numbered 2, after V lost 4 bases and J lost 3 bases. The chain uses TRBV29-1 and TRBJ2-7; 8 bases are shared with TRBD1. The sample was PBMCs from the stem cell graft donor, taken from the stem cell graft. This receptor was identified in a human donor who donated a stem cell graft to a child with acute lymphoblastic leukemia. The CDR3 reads CSVGDRGYEQYF. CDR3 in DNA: TGCAGCGTTGGCGACAGGGGCTACGAGCAGTACTTC.